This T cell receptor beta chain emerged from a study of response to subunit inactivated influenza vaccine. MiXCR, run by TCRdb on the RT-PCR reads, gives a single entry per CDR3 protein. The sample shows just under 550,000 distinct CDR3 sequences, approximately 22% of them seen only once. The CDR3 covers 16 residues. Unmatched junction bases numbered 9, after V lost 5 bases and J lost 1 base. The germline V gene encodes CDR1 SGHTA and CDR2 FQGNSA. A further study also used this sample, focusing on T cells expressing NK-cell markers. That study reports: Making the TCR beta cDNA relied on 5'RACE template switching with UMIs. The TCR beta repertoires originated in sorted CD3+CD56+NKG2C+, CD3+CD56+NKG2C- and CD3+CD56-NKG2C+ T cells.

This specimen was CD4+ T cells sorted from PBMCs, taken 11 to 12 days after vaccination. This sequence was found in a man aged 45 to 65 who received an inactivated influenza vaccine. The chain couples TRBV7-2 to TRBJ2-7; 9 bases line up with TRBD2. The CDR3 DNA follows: TGTGCCAGCAGCCGGATCGGCGGGAGGGTTTCCTACGAGCAGTACTTC. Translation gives CASSRIGGRVSYEQYF. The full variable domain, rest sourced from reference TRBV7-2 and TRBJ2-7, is GAGVSQSPSNKVTEKGKDVELRCDPISGHTALYWYRQSLGQGLEFLIYFQGNSAPDKSGLPSDRFSAERTGGSVSTLTIQRTQQEDSAVYLCASSRIGGRVSYEQYFGPGTRLTVT.